These T cell receptor beta chains were read from a single sample in a study of T cells in Graves' hyperthyroidism and ophthalmopathy. TCRdb called the multiplex PCR reads again in MiXCR, with one record for every CDR3 protein. The sample has 690,000 or so distinct CDR3 sequences, around a sixth seen once. The material sequenced was blood. The receptors stem from a woman in her fifties or sixties with Graves' hyperthyroidism that later progressed to Graves' ophthalmopathy. CDR3s include the opening cysteine and the closing phenylalanine or tryptophan. The order of the fields is J gene, D gene, clone size, V gene, CDR3 protein, CDR3 DNA. The D gene is left open where the match is weak. A row's size may be missing; if present it is once, few, many or a size class.

>TRBJ2-3|TRBD2|NA|TRBV6-4
CASSGWTSGGVSDTQYF
TGTGCCAGCAGTGGCTGGACTAGCGGGGGGGTATCAGATACGCAGTATTTT
>TRBJ1-2|NA|many|TRBV7-9
CASSSGPSNPADYGYTF
TGTGCCAGCAGCTCCGGGCCAAGCAACCCTGCTGACTATGGCTACACCTTC
>TRBJ2-5|NA|few|TRBV2
CASSERSIYETQYF
TGTGCCAGCAGTGAGAGGTCCATTTACGAGACCCAGTACTTC
>TRBJ1-3|TRBD1|NA|TRBV5-1
CASSPHDRGGNTIYF
TGCGCCAGCAGCCCCCATGACAGGGGAGGCAACACCATATATTTT
>TRBJ2-7|TRBD1|many|TRBV13
CASSWRTGGYPYEQYF
TGTGCCAGCAGCTGGCGGACAGGGGGCTACCCCTACGAGCAGTACTTC
>TRBJ2-3|TRBD2|many|TRBV7-8
CASSYRQLAGAGDTQYF
TGTGCCAGCAGCTACCGGCAACTAGCGGGGGCGGGAGATACGCAGTATTTT
>TRBJ1-1|NA|many|TRBV18
CASSPLTGGQGPLTEAFF
TGTGCCAGCTCACCTTTAACGGGGGGCCAGGGGCCGTTGACTGAAGCTTTCTTT
>TRBJ1-3|TRBD1|NA|TRBV6-6
CASSYPPDRSSGNTIYF
TGTGCCAGCAGTTACCCTCCGGACAGGTCCTCTGGAAACACCATATATTTT
>TRBJ1-2|NA|many|TRBV7-8
CASSFVARENYGYTF
TGTGCCAGCAGCTTTGTTGCCAGGGAAAACTATGGCTACACCTTC
>TRBJ2-4|NA|NA|TRBV7-2
CASSPWTTGDIQYF
TGTGCCAGCAGCCCTTGGACGACCGGGGACATTCAGTACTTC
>TRBJ2-2|TRBD2|many|TRBV14
CASSPPAGGNTGELFF
TGTGCCAGCAGCCCGCCAGCGGGGGGGAACACCGGGGAGCTGTTTTTT
>TRBJ2-1|NA|few|TRBV20-1
CSATRRGQGSEQFF
TGCAGTGCAACCCGGAGGGGGCAGGGATCTGAGCAGTTCTTC
>TRBJ1-2|TRBD1|many|TRBV3-1
CASSQAETGHYGYTF
TGTGCCAGCAGCCAAGCCGAGACAGGGCACTATGGCTACACCTTC
>TRBJ1-2|NA|NA|TRBV6-6
CASSYSAIYGYTF
TGTGCCAGCAGTTACTCTGCAATCTATGGCTACACCTTC
>TRBJ2-7|NA|many|TRBV11-2
CASSLVTDLTVHYEQYF
TGTGCCAGCAGCTTGGTGACTGACCTGACAGTACACTACGAGCAGTACTTC
>TRBJ1-1|NA|few|TRBV2
CASSEKEQGNTEAFF
TGTGCCAGCAGTGAAAAGGAACAGGGAAATACTGAAGCTTTCTTT
>TRBJ1-2|NA|many|TRBV2
CASSELGNGYGYTF
TGTGCCAGCAGTGAACTGGGGAACGGCTATGGCTACACCTTC
>TRBJ2-7|NA|few|TRBV12-3/TRBV12-4
CASSLGVQSSYEQYF
TGTGCCAGCAGTTTAGGGGTCCAGAGCTCCTACGAGCAGTACTTC
>TRBJ1-2|TRBD1|many|TRBV5-1
CASSRGQTANYGYTF
TGCGCCAGCAGCAGGGGACAGACTGCTAACTATGGCTACACCTTC
>TRBJ2-7|TRBD1|NA|TRBV6-1
CASSEGADYEQYF
TGTGCCAGCAGCGAGGGGGCCGACTACGAGCAGTACTTC
>TRBJ1-2|NA|NA|TRBV20-1
CSAEGQNYGYTF
TGCAGTGCGGAAGGACAGAACTATGGCTACACCTTC
>TRBJ1-2|NA|many|TRBV3-1
CASSQDYRIRGYTF
TGTGCCAGCAGCCAAGATTACAGGATTCGTGGCTACACCTTC
>TRBJ1-1|TRBD1|few|TRBV18
CASSLDLQGARTEAFF
TGTGCCAGCTCACTGGACTTACAGGGGGCGCGAACTGAAGCTTTCTTT
>TRBJ1-2|NA|many|TRBV12-3/TRBV12-4
CASSLGPGKGYTF
TGTGCCAGCAGTTTAGGACCAGGGAAAGGCTACACCTTC
>TRBJ2-1|TRBD2|many|TRBV7-3
CASSLFHSGLAGGSYNEQFF
TGTGCCAGCAGCTTATTCCATTCCGGACTAGCGGGGGGTTCCTACAATGAGCAGTTCTTC
>TRBJ1-2|NA|few|TRBV7-8
CASTDSYGYTF
TGTGCCAGCACGGACAGCTATGGCTACACCTTC
>TRBJ2-1|NA|once|TRBV7-2
CASSLVSGVSDNEQFF
TGTGCCAGCAGCTTAGTATCCGGGGTGTCCGACAATGAGCAGTTCTTC
>TRBJ2-7|TRBD2|many|TRBV20-1
CSARDFGGGSSYEQYF
TGCAGTGCTAGAGATTTCGGCGGGGGATCCTCCTACGAGCAGTACTTC
>TRBJ2-7|NA|NA|TRBV27
CASSLYGVRYEQYF
TGTGCCAGCAGTTTGTACGGGGTCCGCTACGAGCAGTACTTC
>TRBJ1-1|TRBD1|many|TRBV2
CASSVQGAAEAFF
TGTGCCAGCAGTGTTCAGGGGGCTGCTGAAGCTTTCTTT
>TRBJ1-2|TRBD1|few|TRBV18
CASSPQRTGTDYGYTF
TGTGCCAGCTCTCCTCAAAGGACAGGGACCGACTATGGCTACACCTTC
>TRBJ1-2|NA|few|TRBV5-6
CASSLLPGPNYGYTF
TGTGCCAGCAGCTTATTGCCGGGACCTAACTATGGCTACACCTTC
>TRBJ2-1|TRBD1|few|TRBV12-3/TRBV12-4
CASSPLMTGGISSYNEQFF
TGTGCCAGCAGTCCCCTTATGACAGGGGGGATCAGCTCCTACAATGAGCAGTTCTTC
>TRBJ2-7|NA|few|TRBV6-1
CASSEARGFDEQYF
TGTGCCAGCAGTGAAGCCCGAGGTTTCGACGAGCAGTACTTC
>TRBJ1-2|NA|NA|TRBV9
CASSVGGATNYGYTF
TGTGCCAGCAGCGTGGGAGGTGCAACTAACTATGGCTACACCTTC
>TRBJ1-5|NA|NA|TRBV10-2
CASRDSNNQPQHF
TGCGCCAGCAGAGACAGCAACAATCAGCCCCAGCATTTT
>TRBJ2-3|NA|few|TRBV9
CASRPDWGGGTDTQYF
TGTGCCAGCAGACCGGACTGGGGCGGTGGAACAGATACGCAGTATTTT
>TRBJ2-7|TRBD1|NA|TRBV29-1
CSGGTDYEQYF
TGCAGCGGTGGGACAGACTACGAGCAGTACTTC
>TRBJ1-5|NA|many|TRBV2
CASRAGGSGQPQHF
TGTGCCAGCAGGGCGGGGGGGTCTGGACAGCCCCAGCATTTT
>TRBJ1-5|NA|many|TRBV19
CASSIRRDQPQHF
TGTGCCAGTAGTATAAGGCGGGATCAGCCCCAGCATTTT
>TRBJ2-1|NA|few|TRBV29-1
CSVGHNEQFF
TGCAGCGTTGGTCACAATGAGCAGTTCTTC
>TRBJ1-2|NA|few|TRBV28
CASSYQGANYGYTF
TGTGCCAGCAGTTACCAGGGAGCTAACTATGGCTACACCTTC
>TRBJ1-1|TRBD1|few|TRBV5-1
CASSSTPQGAGETEAFF
TGCGCCAGCAGCTCGACGCCCCAGGGGGCAGGGGAGACTGAAGCTTTCTTT
>TRBJ1-1|TRBD1|NA|TRBV10-3
CAISAGQGDSEAFF
TGTGCCATCAGTGCTGGACAGGGGGATTCTGAAGCTTTCTTT
>TRBJ2-2|NA|NA|TRBV7-2
CASSLAVGSIGELFF
TGTGCCAGCAGCTTAGCAGTAGGGTCGATCGGGGAGCTGTTTTTT
>TRBJ1-6|NA|few|TRBV14
CASSQDSGIVSPLHF
TGTGCCAGCAGCCAAGATTCGGGTATCGTTTCACCCCTCCACTTT
>TRBJ2-7|NA|NA|TRBV29-1
CSVEAAGQTDEQYF
TGCAGCGTTGAAGCCGCCGGACAAACGGACGAGCAGTACTTC
>TRBJ1-5|TRBD1|many|TRBV30
CAWSVGGFYQPQHF
TGTGCCTGGAGTGTAGGGGGCTTCTATCAGCCCCAGCATTTT
>TRBJ2-5|TRBD1|NA|TRBV5-1
CASSGPGQGVETQYF
TGCGCCAGCAGCGGGCCGGGACAGGGGGTTGAGACCCAGTACTTC
>TRBJ2-7|TRBD2|NA|TRBV7-9
CASSREAGKSSYEQYF
TGTGCCAGCAGCCGGGAAGCGGGGAAGAGCTCCTACGAGCAGTACTTC
>TRBJ2-5|TRBD1|many|TRBV18
CASSPPDRGETQYF
TGTGCCAGCTCACCCCCGGACAGGGGAGAGACCCAGTACTTC
>TRBJ1-1|NA|many|TRBV5-1
CASSLGLGQKRLNTEAFF
TGCGCCAGCAGCTTGGGCTTAGGACAGAAAAGGTTGAACACTGAAGCTTTCTTT
>TRBJ1-1|NA|many|TRBV11-3
CASSLDPETEAFF
TGTGCCAGCAGCTTAGATCCCGAGACTGAAGCTTTCTTT
>TRBJ1-1|NA|many|TRBV5-1
CASSLARQASEAFF
TGCGCCAGCAGCTTGGCTAGACAGGCTTCTGAAGCTTTCTTT
>TRBJ2-1|NA|few|TRBV3-1
CASSQDRGLSSYNEQFF
TGTGCCAGCAGCCAAGATCGGGGTCTAAGCTCCTACAATGAGCAGTTCTTC
>TRBJ1-4|NA|few|TRBV4-1
CASSQDSTGSDEKLFF
TGCGCCAGCAGCCAAGATTCGACGGGTTCTGATGAAAAACTGTTTTTT
>TRBJ1-1|NA|many|TRBV11-3
CASSLGAMNTEAFF
TGTGCCAGCAGCTTAGGGGCGATGAACACTGAAGCTTTCTTT
>TRBJ2-3|TRBD2|few|TRBV2
CASRPGLAGAVDTQYF
TGTGCCAGCAGACCCGGACTAGCGGGGGCTGTAGATACGCAGTATTTT
>TRBJ2-3|TRBD2|many|TRBV7-3
CASGLAGGADTQYF
TGTGCCAGCGGGCTAGCGGGGGGGGCAGATACGCAGTATTTT
>TRBJ2-2|NA|few|TRBV14
CASSQEGAARGLFF
TGTGCCAGCAGCCAAGAAGGAGCGGCCCGGGGGCTGTTTTTT